The subject of this entry is one TCR beta chain. Clones were read by immunoSEQ multiplex PCR, and TCRdb kept only the in-frame ones, dropping some. Seen here are about 400,000 clones, 85% to 95% observed once, and the top ten hold roughly 0.02%. The V end was cut by 7 bases, the J end by 5 bases, with 17 bases between. The CDR3 covers 14 residues. Germline-derived CDR1 and CDR2 are SEHNR and FQNEAQ (reference sequence). The data were obtained in a study of shared T cell receptors in the human thymus. The chain links TRBV7-9 to TRBJ2-5; D is possibly TRBD2 (6 bases). Sequencing input: thymocytes. This clonotype was sampled from a human donor. The CDR3 coding sequence is TGTGCCAGCATCGGGACTGAGCGGAGGGAGACCCAGTACTTC. Its translation is CASIGTERRETQYF.